This is a list of T cell receptor beta chains from one sample in a study of blood T cell repertoires in COVID-19. Method: immunoSEQ multiplex PCR; TCRdb's copy keeps in-frame clones and lacks some. The sample has tens of thousands of clones, around 86% seen once. Sequencing input: peripheral blood. The receptors here all came from a woman aged 80 or over with active or convalescent COVID-19. The CDR3 runs from the conserved cysteine through the conserved F or W. Each record gives: J gene, V gene, D gene, clone size, CDR3 DNA, CDR3 protein. D genes are given only for firm matches. Size values are once, few and many counts, or a class for expanded clones, and some rows have none.

>TRBJ2-7|TRBV12-5|NA|NA
TGTGCTAGTGGCCTGACAGAGAACCCCTACGAGCAGTACTTC
CASGLTENPYEQYF
>TRBJ2-7|TRBV7-3|TRBD2|once
TGTGCCAGCAGCTTCACGGGGGGGCTGGACGAGCAGTACTTC
CASSFTGGLDEQYF
>TRBJ1-5|TRBV29-1|NA|NA
TGCAGCGTTGATGGCGGGGATCAGCCCCAGCATTTT
CSVDGGDQPQHF
>TRBJ1-2|TRBV3-1/TRBV3-2|NA|few
TGTGCCAGCAGCGGCGAGGTACCTAACTATGGCTACACCTTC
CASSGEVPNYGYTF
>TRBJ1-1|TRBV14|TRBD1|NA
TGTGCCAGCAGCCAAGATTGGACAGGGGGGGCTTTCTTT
CASSQDWTGGAFF
>TRBJ1-1|TRBV4-3|TRBD1|NA
TGCGCCAGCAGCCAGGGGACAGGATTGAACACTGAAGCTTTCTTT
CASSQGTGLNTEAFF
>TRBJ2-2|TRBV5-1|TRBD2|few
TGCGCCAGCCAGGGACTAGCGGGGGAAACCGGGGAGCTGTTTTTT
CASQGLAGETGELFF
>TRBJ1-1|TRBV12-5|TRBD1|NA
TGTGCTAGTGGTCTGGGACAGTCTGAAGCTTTCTTT
CASGLGQSEAFF
>TRBJ2-7|TRBV30|NA|NA
TGTGCCTGGAGTGTTCAGGGGGAGCAGTACTTC
CAWSVQGEQYF
>TRBJ2-1|TRBV3-1/TRBV3-2|NA|NA
TGTGCCAGCAGCCAAGACGGAGGGTCCTCCAATGAGCAGTTCTTC
CASSQDGGSSNEQFF
>TRBJ2-3|TRBV19|TRBD2|NA
TGTGCCAGTAGTCGCGCTAGGACTAGCGGGGGGAGCACAGATACGCAGTATTTT
CASSRARTSGGSTDTQYF
>TRBJ1-1|TRBV14|NA|NA
TGTGCCAGCAGCCAAGATCTACTTTACTCGGGGGGGGTAGCTTTCTTT
CASSQDLLYSGGVAFF
>TRBJ2-2|TRBV4-2|TRBD2|NA
TGTGCCAGCAGCCAAGCCGGGACTAGCGGGGCCGGGGAGCTGTTTTTT
CASSQAGTSGAGELFF
>TRBJ2-5|TRBV5-1|TRBD2|NA
TGCGCCAGCAGCTTCGGGACTAGCATGGGTATAGAGACCCAGTACTTC
CASSFGTSMGIETQYF
>TRBJ1-1|TRBV12-3/TRBV12-4|TRBD1|NA
TGTGCCAGCAGTCGGACAGGGACCCTAGCTTTCTTT
CASSRTGTLAFF
>TRBJ2-5|TRBV24-1|NA|NA
TGTGCCACCAGTGATTCAGACAGAGAAGAGACCCAGTACTTC
CATSDSDREETQYF
>TRBJ2-5|TRBV10-3|TRBD2|once
TGTGCCATCAGTGAGTGGGCTGGGCTAGCGGCACAAGAGACCCAGTACTTC
CAISEWAGLAAQETQYF
>TRBJ2-2|TRBV24-1|TRBD2|NA
TGTGCCACCAGTGATCCCTTAGCGGGGGCGCGGACCGGGGAGCTGTTTTTT
CATSDPLAGARTGELFF
>TRBJ2-7|TRBV10-3|TRBD1|NA
TGTGCCATCAGACCCGGGACAGGGGGCTACGAGCAGTACTTC
CAIRPGTGGYEQYF
>TRBJ1-1|TRBV5-1|TRBD1|NA
TGCGCCAGCAAAATAGCGGGACAGGGGGAATGGGGTGAAGCTTTCTTT
CASKIAGQGEWGEAFF
>TRBJ2-3|TRBV12-5|TRBD2|NA
TGTGCTAGTGGTTTCGGGACTAGCGCCCTCACAGATACGCAGTATTTT
CASGFGTSALTDTQYF
>TRBJ1-2|TRBV19|NA|NA
TGTGCCAGTAGTATGGGCGGAGGGCGCCTTAACTATGGCTACACCTTC
CASSMGGGRLNYGYTF